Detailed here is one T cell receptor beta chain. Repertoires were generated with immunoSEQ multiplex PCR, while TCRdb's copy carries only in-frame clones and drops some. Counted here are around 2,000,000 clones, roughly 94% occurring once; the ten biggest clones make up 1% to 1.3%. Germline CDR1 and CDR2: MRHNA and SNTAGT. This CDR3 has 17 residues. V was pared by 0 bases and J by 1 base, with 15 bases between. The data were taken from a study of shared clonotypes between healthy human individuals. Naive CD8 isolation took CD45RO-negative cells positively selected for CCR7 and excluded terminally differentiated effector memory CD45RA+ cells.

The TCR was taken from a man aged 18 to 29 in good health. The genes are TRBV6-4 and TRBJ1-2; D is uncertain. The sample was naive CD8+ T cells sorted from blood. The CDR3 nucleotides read TGTGCCAGCAGTGACTCGGCACCACGCACAGTTAACTATGGCTACACCTTC. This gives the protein CASSDSAPRTVNYGYTF.